This T cell receptor beta chain was captured in a study of T cell changes during pregnancy in multiple sclerosis. V lost 3 bases and J lost 0, with 9 bases in between. CDR1 is LNHDA, CDR2 SQIVND, per germline (reference sequence). The CDR3 has 15 amino acids. Clones were read by immunoSEQ multiplex PCR, and TCRdb kept only the in-frame ones, dropping some. The table records over 50,000 clones, 80% to 90% of them present only once. The specimen comprised peripheral blood, sampled in the first trimester of pregnancy. This receptor was identified in a female donor in good health, enrolled as a control in a pregnancy study. The chain uses TRBV19 and TRBJ1-5; no firm D call. DNA for the CDR3: TGTGCCAGTAGTATGGCAGCGTATAGCAATCAGCCCCAGCATTTT. Amino acids: CASSMAAYSNQPQHF.